The T cell receptor beta chain described here comes from a study of cytomegalovirus exposure and HLA in healthy donors. In the PCR, 60 Vbeta and 13 Jbeta primers were used. Method: immunoSEQ multiplex PCR; TCRdb's copy keeps in-frame clones and lacks some. Here the sample spans approximately 240,000 clones, 75% to 85% being singletons. Germline loops: CDR1 LGHNA, CDR2 YNFKEQ. Trimming removed 1 base at V and 3 bases at J, with 9 bases between. CDR3 length: 14 residues. This clone came up a few times. The gene calls are TRBV4-2 and TRBJ1-2, with D tentatively TRBD1 (5 bases). Sequenced input: PBMCs. The source of this sequence is a woman aged 55-70 years in good health and CMV-seropositive. The CDR3 bases are TGTGCCAGCAGCCAAGGGGGCTCTGACTATGGCTACACCTTC. Translation: CASSQGGSDYGYTF.